Sequencing of this TCR beta chain was carried out in a study of early T cells in non-severe SARS-CoV-2 infection. Deletions cut 0 bases from V and 7 bases from J, with 13 bases between. CDR3 length: 16 amino acids. Germline loops: CDR1 LGHDT, CDR2 YNNKEL (reference sequence). This clonotype was seen ten or more times. The protocol attached unique molecular identifiers to individual cDNA molecules. Each CDR3 protein gets one entry after TCRdb re-called the 5' RACE reads with MiXCR. The sample includes around 25,000 distinct CDR3 sequences, roughly 2.8% of them seen just once. The source of this sequence is an adult who was a healthcare worker with PCR-confirmed SARS-CoV-2 infection or an uninfected control (not recorded which). The source material was whole blood. The chain combines TRBV3-1 with TRBJ1-6; D is unclear. CDR3 in amino acids: CASSQEWRAPNSPLHF. The CDR3 nucleotides are TGTGCCAGCAGCCAAGAATGGAGGGCCCCGAATTCACCCCTCCACTTT.